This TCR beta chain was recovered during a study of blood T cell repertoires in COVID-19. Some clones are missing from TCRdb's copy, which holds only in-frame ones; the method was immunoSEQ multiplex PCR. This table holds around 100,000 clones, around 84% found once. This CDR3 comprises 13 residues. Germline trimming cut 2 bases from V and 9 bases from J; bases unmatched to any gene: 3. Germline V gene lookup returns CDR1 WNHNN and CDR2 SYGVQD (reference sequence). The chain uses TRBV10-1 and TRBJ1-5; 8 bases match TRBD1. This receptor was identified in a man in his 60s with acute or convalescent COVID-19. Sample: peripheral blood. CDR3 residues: CASSEKGTGPQHF. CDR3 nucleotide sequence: TGCGCCAGCAGTGAGAAGGGGACAGGGCCCCAGCATTTT.